This T cell receptor beta chain was found in a study of T-cell memory formation after mild COVID-19. At the level of the study: Largely donor-specific TCR clusters were found.

TCRdb re-called the 5' RACE reads through MiXCR, storing one row per CDR3 protein. The repertoire consists of 250,000 to 300,000 distinct CDR3 sequences, with 8% to 9% occurring once and the leading ten covering roughly 22%. Germline CDR1 is LGHNA and CDR2 is YNFKEQ. V lost 4 bases and J lost 0, with 13 bases in between. There are 16 residues in the CDR3. The V gene is TRBV4-2, the J gene TRBJ2-1; D is perhaps TRBD2 (5 bases). Sequences were obtained from PBMCs or a T cell subset sorted from them (not recorded which). This clonotype originated in a man between 18 and 35 years old who had mild COVID-19 (a few samples of this study predate the infection). Cell type and time point are not known. This CDR3 is CASSRASLSSYNEQFF. The DNA of the CDR3 is TGTGCCAGCAGCCGAGCTAGCCTCAGCTCCTACAATGAGCAGTTCTTC.